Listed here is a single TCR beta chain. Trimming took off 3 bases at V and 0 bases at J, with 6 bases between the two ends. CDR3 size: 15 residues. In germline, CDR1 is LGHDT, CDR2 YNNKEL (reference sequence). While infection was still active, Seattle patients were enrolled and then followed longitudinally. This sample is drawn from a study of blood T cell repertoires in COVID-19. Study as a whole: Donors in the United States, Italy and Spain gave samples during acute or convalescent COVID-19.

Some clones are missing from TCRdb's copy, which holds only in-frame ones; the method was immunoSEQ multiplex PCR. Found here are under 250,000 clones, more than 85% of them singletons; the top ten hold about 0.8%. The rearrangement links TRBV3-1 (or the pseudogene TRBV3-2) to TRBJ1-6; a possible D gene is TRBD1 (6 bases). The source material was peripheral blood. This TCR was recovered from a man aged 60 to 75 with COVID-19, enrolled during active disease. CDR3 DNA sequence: TGTGCCAGCAGCCAGACAGGCTCCTATAATTCACCCCTCCACTTT. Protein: CASSQTGSYNSPLHF.